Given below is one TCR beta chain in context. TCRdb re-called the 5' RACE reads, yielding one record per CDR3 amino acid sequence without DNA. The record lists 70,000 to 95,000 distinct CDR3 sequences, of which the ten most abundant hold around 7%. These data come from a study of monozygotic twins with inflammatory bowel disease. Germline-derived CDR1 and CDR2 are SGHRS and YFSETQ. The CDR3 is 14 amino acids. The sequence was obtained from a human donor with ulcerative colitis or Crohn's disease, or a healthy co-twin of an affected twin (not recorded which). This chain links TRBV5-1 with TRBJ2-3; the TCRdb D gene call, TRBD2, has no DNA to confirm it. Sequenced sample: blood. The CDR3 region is CASSLGQRADTQYF.